This TCR beta chain was captured by sequencing in a study of T cell responses to AZD1222 COVID-19 vaccine. Across the study: Second-dose groups at about 4 or about 12 weeks were pooled.

With respect to this clone: The antigen is undetermined.

Repertoires were generated with immunoSEQ multiplex PCR, while TCRdb's copy carries only in-frame clones and drops some. The data contain roughly 110,000 clones, 85% to 90% of them singletons. Findings of the study overall: The donors showed a predominance of white British ancestry and of females, with possible underestimation of clonal diversity.

The input for sequencing was peripheral blood, taken on day 0 of AZD1222 vaccination. This TCR came from an adult in good health.

The CDR3 nucleotides are TGTGCCAGCAGATCAAGCGCGGGCTCCTACAATGAGCAGTTCTTC. It encodes CASRSSAGSYNEQFF. This rearrangement joins TRBV2 to TRBJ2-1; a weak D match, TRBD2 (5 bases). Per germline, CDR1 SNHLY and CDR2 FYNNEI. The CDR3 loop spans 15 amino acids. V was pared by 6 bases and J by 0 bases, with 12 bases between.